Listed here are 26 T cell receptor beta chains from one sample, sequenced in a study of T cell responses to AZD1222 COVID-19 vaccine. The table came from immunoSEQ multiplex PCR; TCRdb's copy has only in-frame clones and leaves some out. The table shows 95,000 to 150,000 clones, with approximately 90% occurring only once. Source: peripheral blood, taken on day 0 of AZD1222 vaccination. All receptors come from an adult in good health.

The chain links TRBV6-2 or TRBV6-3 to TRBJ2-7, with D perhaps being TRBD1 or TRBD2 (5 bases each). The CDR3 has 16 amino acids. Trimming removed 2 bases at V and 0 bases at J, with 14 bases between. Germline CDR1 is MNHEY and CDR2 is SVGEGT. The CDR3 loop is CASSYRGGPSSYEQYF. The DNA of the CDR3 is TGTGCCAGCAGTTACCGGGGCGGGCCTAGCTCCTACGAGCAGTACTTC.

This chain uses TRBV7-6 with TRBJ1-6; a possible D gene is TRBD1 (5 bases). V was pared by 1 base and J by 12 bases, with 10 bases between. CDR1 is SGHVS, CDR2 FNYEAQ, per germline. This CDR3 contains 13 residues. As DNA, the CDR3 is TGTGCCAGCAGCTTAGATCCGGGGCAACCCCTCCACTTT. This encodes CASSLDPGQPLHF.

The chain is built from TRBV29-1 and TRBJ2-7, with D perhaps matching TRBD1 (6 bases). Germline values: CDR1 SQVTM, CDR2 ANQGSEA. V gave up 6 bases and J gave up 6 bases, with 18 bases separating them. The CDR3 is 13 residues long. CDR3 sequence reads: CSVGQRNLLEQYF. For the CDR3, the DNA is TGCAGCGTCGGACAGCGAAACCTACTCGAGCAGTACTTC.

The chain combines TRBV6-6 with TRBJ1-3, with 9 positions matching TRBD1. The germline gives CDR1 MNHNY, CDR2 SVGAGI (reference sequence). V lost 5 bases to trimming and J lost 3 bases; unmatched junction nucleotides: 2. This CDR3 comprises 14 residues. The CDR3 DNA sequence: TGTGCCAGCAGTACAGGGGGCATTGGAAACACCATATATTTT. Amino acid sequence: CASSTGGIGNTIYF.

The rearrangement links TRBV3-1 (or the pseudogene TRBV3-2) to TRBJ2-3; D possibly uses TRBD1 or TRBD2 (5 bases each). The V gene lost 0 bases and the J gene lost 2 bases, with 12 bases spanning the gap. The germline gives CDR1 LGHDT, CDR2 YNNKEL (reference sequence). The CDR3 is 16 amino acids. The CDR3: CASSQERGFPTDTQYF. CDR3 coding DNA: TGTGCCAGCAGCCAAGAGAGGGGCTTCCCCACAGATACGCAGTATTTT.

This clone was picked up one time. The rearrangement links TRBV10-3 to TRBJ2-3, with TRBD2 matching over 13 bases. V was pared by 8 bases and J by 2 bases, with 7 bases of the junction left unmatched. Germline loops: CDR1 ENHRY, CDR2 SYGVKD. The CDR3 length is 16 residues. For the CDR3, the DNA is TGTGCCATCCTTCCCGGGACTAGCGGGGCCACAGATACGCAGTATTTT. Translated, it gives CAILPGTSGATDTQYF.

V usage is TRBV2 and J usage is TRBJ2-7; 9 bases agree with TRBD1. This CDR3 spans 13 amino acids. Germline CDR1 reads SNHLY; CDR2 reads FYNNEI. The J segment lost 6 bases and the V segment lost 8 bases, leaving 8 bases of the junction unmatched. The CDR3 region is CASVTGGLGEQYF. The CDR3 coding sequence is TGTGCCAGCGTTACAGGGGGCCTGGGCGAGCAGTACTTC. Full variable domain (remainder filled in from reference TRBV2 and TRBJ2-7): EPEVTQTPSHQVTQMGQEVILRCVPISNHLYFYWYRQILGQKVEFLVSFYNNEISEKSEIFDDQFSVERPDGSNFTLKIRSTKLEDSAMYFCASVTGGLGEQYFGPGTRLTVT.

J is TRBJ2-7 and V is TRBV12-3 or TRBV12-4, with unresolved D. There are 12 residues in the CDR3. Trimming left V 3 bases short and J 3 bases short, with 6 bases between. CDR3 amino acids: CASSFILYEQYF. CDR3 in DNA: TGTGCCAGCAGTTTTATCCTCTACGAGCAGTACTTC.

The genes are TRBV5-1 and TRBJ1-3, with D perhaps matching TRBD1 (5 bases). Germline loops: CDR1 SGHRS, CDR2 YFSETQ. This CDR3 has 18 amino acids. The V end lost 2 bases, the J end lost 0 bases, and 18 bases lay between the germline ends. CDR3 sequence: CASSLFPGHTSSGNTIYF. The CDR3 DNA reads as TGCGCCAGCAGCTTATTTCCAGGGCACACGAGCTCTGGAAACACCATATATTTT.

V is TRBV6-5 and J is TRBJ1-2, with D perhaps TRBD1 (5 bases). The CDR3 consists of 14 residues. Deletions cut 2 bases from V and 5 bases from J, with 12 bases between. Germline V gives CDR1 MNHEY, CDR2 SVGAGI. The CDR3 coding sequence is TGTGCCAGCAGTTACCCGGGGACCGTTTATGGCTACACCTTC. Protein: CASSYPGTVYGYTF.

V gene TRBV7-2 combines with J gene TRBJ2-2; TRBD1 matches at 12 bases. This CDR3 has 16 amino acids. Trimming removed 5 bases from V and 7 bases from J; junction bases left unmatched: 8. Germline V gene sequence: CDR1 SGHTA, CDR2 FQGNSA. The CDR3 loop reads CASSEPGQGAVGELFF. CDR3 sequence (DNA): TGTGCCAGCAGCGAGCCGGGACAGGGGGCCGTCGGGGAGCTGTTTTTT.

The CDR3 loop reads CASSGAFF. CDR3 nucleotides: TGTGCCAGCAGTGGAGCTTTCTTT. J is TRBJ1-1 and V is TRBV2, with D uncertain. This CDR3 spans 8 amino acids. Trimming removed 4 bases at V and 10 bases at J, with 1 base between. CDR1 is SNHLY, CDR2 FYNNEI, per germline.

CDR3 residues: CAWSERLFNEQFF. Here the CDR3 DNA reads TGTGCCTGGAGTGAGAGACTTTTCAATGAGCAGTTCTTC. The rearrangement uses TRBV30 and TRBJ2-1, with D unclear. Germline assignment: CDR1 GTSNPN and CDR2 SVGIG (reference sequence). V gave up 1 base and J gave up 6 bases, with 10 bases separating them. The CDR3 consists of 13 residues.

The CDR3 sequence: CASSLKLLGGDLNEKLFF. The CDR3 nucleotides read TGTGCCAGCAGCTTAAAGCTATTGGGGGGGGACCTAAATGAAAAACTGTTTTTT. The chain employs TRBV7-8 and TRBJ1-4; D might be TRBD1 (5 bases). Germline CDR1 is SGHVS and CDR2 is FQNEAQ. V dropped 2 bases and J dropped 5 bases, with 21 bases sitting between them. The CDR3 has 18 amino acids.

V usage is TRBV2 and J usage is TRBJ2-2; D is possibly TRBD2 (5 bases). The germline V gene has CDR1 SNHLY and CDR2 FYNNEI. Trimming shortened V by 6 bases and J by 2 bases, and 13 bases separated the two germline ends. This CDR3 is 15 amino acids long. CDR3 bases: TGTGCCAGCAGAACGGACGGGGAAAACACCGGGGAGCTGTTTTTT. It yields the protein CASRTDGENTGELFF.

This chain links TRBV6-1 with TRBJ2-7, with D maybe TRBD2 (5 bases). The CDR3 extends over 15 amino acids. With 2 bases removed from V and 7 bases from J, the gap between germline ends came to 18 bases. Germline values: CDR1 MNHNS, CDR2 SASEGT. CDR3 sequence (DNA): TGTGCCAGCAGTGAACGGAGACTACCCCGCGGGGAGCAGTACTTC. Its translation: CASSERRLPRGEQYF.

This clone was detected a few times. The chain employs TRBV10-3 and TRBJ2-7; 10 nucleotides align to TRBD2. The V and J ends lost 7 bases and 4 bases, in that order; junction bases with no gene match: 4. Germline CDR1 and CDR2: ENHRY and SYGVKD. The length of the CDR3 is 13 residues. In DNA, the CDR3 is TGTGCCATCACCCCGGGACTAGCGTACGAGCAGTACTTC. It yields the protein CAITPGLAYEQYF.

The chain carries TRBV7-9 and TRBJ2-1; D tentatively fits TRBD1 or TRBD2 (5 bases each). Looked up from germline, CDR1 is SEHNR and CDR2 is FQNEAQ (reference sequence). The CDR3 consists of 16 residues. The V end was cut by 7 bases, the J end by 4 bases, with 20 bases between. Here the CDR3 reads CASTKVGAREYNEQFF. CDR3 DNA sequence: TGTGCCAGCACCAAAGTCGGGGCCCGAGAATACAATGAGCAGTTCTTC.

This chain links TRBV5-1 with TRBJ2-3, with TRBD2 matching over 13 bases. Germline CDR1 and CDR2: SGHRS and YFSETQ. V dropped 0 bases and J dropped 1; count of bases not matched to a gene: 2. This CDR3 is built from 17 residues. CDR3 sequence (DNA): TGCGCCAGCAGCTTGGGACTAGCGGGAGGAGGCACAGATACGCAGTATTTT. It codes for CASSLGLAGGGTDTQYF. The full variable domain, its missing parts supplied by reference TRBV5-1 and TRBJ2-3, is KAGVTQTPRYLIKTRGQQVTLSCSPISGHRSVSWYQQTPGQGLQFLFEYFSETQRNKGNFPGRFSGRQFSNSRSEMNVSTLELGDSALYLCASSLGLAGGGTDTQYFGPGTRLTVL.

V gene TRBV6-2 or TRBV6-3 combines with J gene TRBJ1-2; a weak D match, TRBD1 (5 bases). The V end lost 2 bases, the J end lost 4 bases, and 14 bases lay between the germline ends. This CDR3 spans 15 amino acids. Germline V CDR1 and CDR2: MNHEY, SVGEGT. The CDR3 coding sequence is TGTGCCAGCAGTTACCCCGGGACTTCGCTCTATGGCTACACCTTC. Translation: CASSYPGTSLYGYTF.

The gene calls are TRBV9 and TRBJ1-2; 7 nucleotides agree with TRBD1. Germline-derived CDR1 and CDR2 are SGDLS and YYNGEE. The CDR3 sequence is 16 residues long. V was pared by 2 bases and J by 7 bases, with 14 bases of the junction left unmatched. Written as DNA, the CDR3 is TGTGCCAGCAGCGTGAAACGGGACAGTTTCCCTTTTGGCTACACCTTC. Amino acids: CASSVKRDSFPFGYTF.

The chain combines TRBV6-5 with TRBJ2-7; 7 bases are a match to TRBD2. J lost 2 bases, V lost 6 bases, and 10 bases had no gene match. The length of the CDR3 is 15 residues. Per the germline V gene, CDR1 is MNHEY and CDR2 is SVGAGI. The CDR3 bases are TGTGCCAGCAGCCTCAGGGAGGGCGCGACCTACGAGCAGTACTTC. Protein sequence: CASSLREGATYEQYF.

CDR3 coding DNA: TGTGCCAGCAGTTCGGGGAGGGGGATCGGTCAGCCCCAGCATTTT. Translation: CASSSGRGIGQPQHF. V usage is TRBV6-2 or TRBV6-3 and J usage is TRBJ1-5, with a possible D match to TRBD1 (6 bases). This CDR3 is 15 amino acids long. Germline CDR1 and CDR2: MNHEY and SVGEGT. V lost 4 bases to trimming and J lost 6 bases, with 16 bases between them.

The gene calls are TRBV10-3 and TRBJ2-5; D not certain. The CDR3 extends over 13 amino acids. Germline V gene lookup returns CDR1 ENHRY and CDR2 SYGVKD. V was cut by 6 bases and J by 3 bases, with 11 bases left in between. The chain's CDR3 is CAIRPLTEETQYF. The DNA of the CDR3 is TGTGCCATCAGGCCTCTGACCGAAGAGACCCAGTACTTC.

The chain recombines TRBV20-1 with TRBJ2-1, with 7 bases matching TRBD1. The CDR3 is made up of 17 amino acids. Germline CDR1 is DFQATT and CDR2 is SNEGSKA (reference sequence). With V trimmed by 3 bases and J by 5 bases, 16 bases remained unmatched. This CDR3 is CSASQFGTGTADNEQFF. The CDR3 nucleotides are TGCAGTGCTAGTCAATTTGGGACCGGGACAGCGGACAATGAGCAGTTCTTC.

This chain joins TRBV29-1 and TRBJ2-7; no definite D call. V lost 6 bases, J lost 3 bases, and 9 bases lay in between. CDR1 and CDR2 (germline): SQVTM, ANQGSEA. This CDR3 is built from 11 residues. The CDR3 loop reads CSVVTDYEQYF. The CDR3 DNA is TGCAGCGTGGTGACCGACTACGAGCAGTACTTC.